This T cell receptor (beta chain) was identified during a study of blood T cell repertoires in COVID-19. Participants reported their clinical history, and cohort assignment relied on those reports. Recovery meant two consecutive negative NP/OP PCR tests, professional clearance, or resolved symptoms. Germline CDR1 DFQATT, CDR2 SNEGSKA (reference sequence). Trimming took off 8 bases at V and 0 bases at J, with 7 bases between the two ends. The CDR3 sequence is 11 residues long. Source study methods: Amplification with reference gene primers provided the estimates of nucleated cell counts. Assay: immunoSEQ multiplex PCR; the TCRdb copy retains only in-frame clones and omits some. The D gene and trimming were derived from the DNA, and the V and J assignments and clone size from that table. The table includes about 160,000 clones, 70% to 90% detected once.

The source of this sequence is a woman in her 50s who had recovered from COVID-19. This rearrangement joins TRBV20-1 to TRBJ1-1; D is unresolved. Sequencing used PBMCs or T cells enriched from blood (not recorded which). This chain's CDR3 is CSSRLNTEAFF. The CDR3, as DNA: TGCAGTAGCCGTTTGAACACTGAAGCTTTCTTT.